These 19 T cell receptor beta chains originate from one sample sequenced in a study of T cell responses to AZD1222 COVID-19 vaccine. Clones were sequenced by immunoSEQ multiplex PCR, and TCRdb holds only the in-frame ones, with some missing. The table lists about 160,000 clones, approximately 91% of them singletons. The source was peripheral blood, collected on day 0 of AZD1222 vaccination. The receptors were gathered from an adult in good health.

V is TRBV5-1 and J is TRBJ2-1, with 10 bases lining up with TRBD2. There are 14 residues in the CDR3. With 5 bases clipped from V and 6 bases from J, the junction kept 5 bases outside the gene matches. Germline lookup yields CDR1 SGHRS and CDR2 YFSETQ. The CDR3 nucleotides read TGCGCCAGCAGGTCTAGCGGGAGTTCCAATGAGCAGTTCTTC. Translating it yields CASRSSGSSNEQFF.

The CDR3, as DNA: TGTGCCAGCAGTATACCCGAGGGACAGGGGGCGAGTGAGCAGTACTTC. Translation: CASSIPEGQGASEQYF. This chain links TRBV6-2 or TRBV6-3 with TRBJ2-7; 12 bases map to TRBD1. The length of the CDR3 is 16 residues. In germline, CDR1 is MNHEY, CDR2 SVGEGT. The trim removed 5 bases at V and 7 bases at J, leaving 12 bases unmatched.

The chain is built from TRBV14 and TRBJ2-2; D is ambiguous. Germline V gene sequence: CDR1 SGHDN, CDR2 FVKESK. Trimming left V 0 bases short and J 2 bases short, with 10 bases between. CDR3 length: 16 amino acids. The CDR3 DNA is TGTGCCAGCAGCCAAGATTATGCAGAAAACACCGGGGAGCTGTTTTTT. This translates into CASSQDYAENTGELFF.

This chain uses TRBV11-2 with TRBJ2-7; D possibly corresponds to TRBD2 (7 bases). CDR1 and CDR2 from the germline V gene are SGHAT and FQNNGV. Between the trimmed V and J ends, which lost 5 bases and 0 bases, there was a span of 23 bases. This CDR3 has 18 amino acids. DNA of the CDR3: TGTGCCAGCAGCCCCCGGGGGGCGGGAGAGGGAAGCTCCTACGAGCAGTACTTC. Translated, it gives CASSPRGAGEGSSYEQYF.

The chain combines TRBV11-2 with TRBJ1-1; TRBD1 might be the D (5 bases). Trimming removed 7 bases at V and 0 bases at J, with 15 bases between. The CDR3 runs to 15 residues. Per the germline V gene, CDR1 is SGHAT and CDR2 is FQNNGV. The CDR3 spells CASTREGRMNTEAFF. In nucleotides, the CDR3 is TGTGCCAGCACCAGGGAGGGCAGGATGAACACTGAAGCTTTCTTT.

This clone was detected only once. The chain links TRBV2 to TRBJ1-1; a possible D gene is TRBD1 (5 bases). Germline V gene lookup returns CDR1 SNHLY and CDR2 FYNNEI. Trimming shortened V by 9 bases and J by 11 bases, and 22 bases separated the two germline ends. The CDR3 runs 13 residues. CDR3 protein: CASPGGSPQKAFF. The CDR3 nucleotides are TGTGCCAGTCCGGGGGGGAGCCCCCAAAAGGCTTTCTTT.

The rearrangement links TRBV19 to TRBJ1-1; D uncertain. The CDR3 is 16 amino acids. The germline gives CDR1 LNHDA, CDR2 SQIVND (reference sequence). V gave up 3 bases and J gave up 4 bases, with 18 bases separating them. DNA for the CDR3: TGTGCCAGTAGTATCCCTTCAACTGGCCCAGGCACTGAAGCTTTCTTT. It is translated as CASSIPSTGPGTEAFF.

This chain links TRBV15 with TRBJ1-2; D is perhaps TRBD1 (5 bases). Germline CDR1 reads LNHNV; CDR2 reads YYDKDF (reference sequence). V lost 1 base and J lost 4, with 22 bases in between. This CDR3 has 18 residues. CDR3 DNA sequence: TGTGCCACCAGCAGAGGTTGGGGACTCAAAGAAAGTAGCTATGGCTACACCTTC. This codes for CATSRGWGLKESSYGYTF.

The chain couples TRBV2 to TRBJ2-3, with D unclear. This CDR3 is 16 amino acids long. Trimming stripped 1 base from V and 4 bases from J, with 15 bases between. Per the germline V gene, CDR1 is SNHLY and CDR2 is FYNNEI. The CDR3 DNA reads TGTGCCAGCAGTGAAGTTGAAAGGGTAGTATCAGATACGCAGTATTTT. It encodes CASSEVERVVSDTQYF. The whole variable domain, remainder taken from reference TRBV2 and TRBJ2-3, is EPEVTQTPSHQVTQMGQEVILRCVPISNHLYFYWYRQILGQKVEFLVSFYNNEISEKSEIFDDQFSVERPDGSNFTLKIRSTKLEDSAMYFCASSEVERVVSDTQYFGPGTRLTVL.

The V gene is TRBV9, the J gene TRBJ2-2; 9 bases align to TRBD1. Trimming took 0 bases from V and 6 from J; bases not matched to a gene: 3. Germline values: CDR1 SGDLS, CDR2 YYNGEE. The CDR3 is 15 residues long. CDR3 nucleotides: TGTGCCAGCAGCGTAGTCGACAGGGGGGCCGGGGAGCTGTTTTTT. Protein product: CASSVVDRGAGELFF.

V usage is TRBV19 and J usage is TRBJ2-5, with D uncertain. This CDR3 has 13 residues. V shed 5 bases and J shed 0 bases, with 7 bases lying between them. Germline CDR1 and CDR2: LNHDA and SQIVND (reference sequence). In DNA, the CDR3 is TGTGCCAGTAGTTCTCAATACCAAGAGACCCAGTACTTC. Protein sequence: CASSSQYQETQYF.

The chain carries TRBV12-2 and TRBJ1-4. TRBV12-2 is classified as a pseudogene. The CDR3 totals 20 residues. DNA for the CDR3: TGTGCAAGTCGCCACCGGGGCGCCCCACTTTCACTCCCCTACAATGAAAAACTGTTTTTT. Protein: CASRHRGAPLSLPYNEKLFF.

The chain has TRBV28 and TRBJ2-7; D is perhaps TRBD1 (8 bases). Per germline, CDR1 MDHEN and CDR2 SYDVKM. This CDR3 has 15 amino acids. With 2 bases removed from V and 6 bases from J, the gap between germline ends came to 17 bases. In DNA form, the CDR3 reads TGTGCCAGCAGTTTAATCACAGGGGGGAGGGGCGAGCAGTACTTC. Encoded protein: CASSLITGGRGEQYF.

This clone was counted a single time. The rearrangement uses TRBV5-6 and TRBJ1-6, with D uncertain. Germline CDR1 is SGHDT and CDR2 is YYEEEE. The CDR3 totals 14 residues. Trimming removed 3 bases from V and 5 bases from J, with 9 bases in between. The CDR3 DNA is TGTGCCAGCAGCTCCGGAGACGATAATTCACCCCTCCACTTT. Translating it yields CASSSGDDNSPLHF.

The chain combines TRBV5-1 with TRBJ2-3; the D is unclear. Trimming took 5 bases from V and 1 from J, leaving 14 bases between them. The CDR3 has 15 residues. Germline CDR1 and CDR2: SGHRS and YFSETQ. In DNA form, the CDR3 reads TGCGCCAGCAGGACGACGGGTATGGGCACAGATACGCAGTATTTT. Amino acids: CASRTTGMGTDTQYF.

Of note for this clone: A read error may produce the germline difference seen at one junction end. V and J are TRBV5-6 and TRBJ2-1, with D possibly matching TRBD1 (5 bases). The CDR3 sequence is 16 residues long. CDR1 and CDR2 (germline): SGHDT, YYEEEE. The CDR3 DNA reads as TGTGCTAGCAGCTTTAGGACATTTAGCTCCTACAATGAGCAGTTCTTC. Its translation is CASSFRTFSSYNEQFF.

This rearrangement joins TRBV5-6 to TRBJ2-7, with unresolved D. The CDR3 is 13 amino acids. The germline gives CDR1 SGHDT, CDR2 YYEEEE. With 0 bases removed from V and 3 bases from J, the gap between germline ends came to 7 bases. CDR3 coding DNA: TGTGCCAGCAGCTTGGTGGGGAACTACGAGCAGTACTTC. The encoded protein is CASSLVGNYEQYF. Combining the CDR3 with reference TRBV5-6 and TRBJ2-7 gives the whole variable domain DAGVTQSPTHLIKTRGQQVTLRCSPKSGHDTVSWYQQALGQGPQFIFQYYEEEERQRGNFPDRFSGHQFPNYSSELNVNALLLGDSALYLCASSLVGNYEQYFGPGTRLTVT.

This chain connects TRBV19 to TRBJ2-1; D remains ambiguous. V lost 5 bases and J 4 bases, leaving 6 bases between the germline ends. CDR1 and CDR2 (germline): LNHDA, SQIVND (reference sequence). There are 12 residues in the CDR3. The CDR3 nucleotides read TGTGCCAGTAGTTTTCTATACAATGAGCAGTTCTTC. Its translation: CASSFLYNEQFF.

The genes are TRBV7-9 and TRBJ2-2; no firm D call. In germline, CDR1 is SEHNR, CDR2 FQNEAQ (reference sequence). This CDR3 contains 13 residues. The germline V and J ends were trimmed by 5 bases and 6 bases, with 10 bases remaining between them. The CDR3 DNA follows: TGTGCCAGCAGCGCTCGGTGGTCCGGGGAGCTGTTTTTT. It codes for CASSARWSGELFF.